One T cell receptor beta chain is described in this entry. The CDR3 is 14 amino acids. The germline CDR1 and CDR2 sequences are MNHEY and SVGAGI. Germline trimming cut 6 bases from V and 4 bases from J; bases unmatched to any gene: 6. This entry comes from a study of blood T cell repertoires in COVID-19. Across the whole study: Samples came from the United States, Italy and Spain, spanning acute and convalescent COVID-19. The cDNA or gDNA used as material had been derived from T cells, B-cell-depleted T cells, or PBMCs.

Original analysis: How many nucleated cells were present was estimated from reference gene primer amplification. Libraries were prepared by immunoSEQ multiplex PCR; TCRdb keeps only in-frame clonotypes and omits some of them. The V and J calls and clone size are taken from that table; D and trimming were inferred from the DNA. The sample carries 170,000 or so clones, about 86% recorded once. Sequencing input: peripheral blood. V usage is TRBV6-5 and J usage is TRBJ1-5; 7 bases are a match to TRBD1. The sequence came from a man in his fifties with active or convalescent COVID-19. CDR3 DNA: TGTGCCAGCAGACGGGACAGCGGGAATCAGCCCCAGCATTTT. This codes for CASRRDSGNQPQHF.